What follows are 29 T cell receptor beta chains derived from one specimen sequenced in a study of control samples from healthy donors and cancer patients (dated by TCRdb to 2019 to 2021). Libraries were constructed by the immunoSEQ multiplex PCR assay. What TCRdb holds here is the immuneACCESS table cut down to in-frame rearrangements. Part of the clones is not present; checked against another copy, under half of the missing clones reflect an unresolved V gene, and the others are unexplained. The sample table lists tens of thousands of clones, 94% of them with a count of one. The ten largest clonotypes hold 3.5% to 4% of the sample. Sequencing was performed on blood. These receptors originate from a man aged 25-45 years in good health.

CDR3 in DNA: TGTGCCACCAGTGTGGCGATGGAAGCTTTCTTT. Protein: CATSVAMEAFF. V is TRBV24-1 and J is TRBJ1-1, with no clear D. Germline lookup yields CDR1 KGHDR and CDR2 SFDVKD. The ends were cut back, 5 bases at V and 8 bases at J, with 8 bases in the middle. CDR3 size: 11 residues.

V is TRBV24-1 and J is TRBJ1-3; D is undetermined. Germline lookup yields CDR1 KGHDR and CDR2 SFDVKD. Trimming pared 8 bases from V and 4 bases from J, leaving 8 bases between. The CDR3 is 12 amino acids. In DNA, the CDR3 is TGTGCCACCACGGGTCCCGGAAACACCATATATTTT. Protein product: CATTGPGNTIYF.

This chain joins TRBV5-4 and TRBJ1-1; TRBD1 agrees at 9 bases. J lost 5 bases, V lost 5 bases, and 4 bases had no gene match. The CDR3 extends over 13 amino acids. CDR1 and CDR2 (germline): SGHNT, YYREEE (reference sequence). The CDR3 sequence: CASSIQGATEAFF. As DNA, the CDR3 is TGTGCCAGCAGTATACAGGGGGCGACTGAAGCTTTCTTT.

This CDR3 reads CASSEDTEAFF. The DNA for the CDR3 is TGTGCCAGCAGTGAGGACACTGAAGCTTTCTTT. The chain carries TRBV7-2 and TRBJ1-1; no firm D call. V lost 6 bases, J lost 3 bases, and 5 bases lay in between. Germline lookup yields CDR1 SGHTA and CDR2 FQGNSA. The CDR3 is 11 amino acids.

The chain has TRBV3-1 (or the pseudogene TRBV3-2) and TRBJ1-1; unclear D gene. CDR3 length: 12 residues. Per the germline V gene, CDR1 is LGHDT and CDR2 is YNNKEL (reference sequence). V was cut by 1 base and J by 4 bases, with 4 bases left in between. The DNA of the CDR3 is TGTGCCAGCAGCCAAGGGCGCACTGAAGCTTTCTTT. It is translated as CASSQGRTEAFF.

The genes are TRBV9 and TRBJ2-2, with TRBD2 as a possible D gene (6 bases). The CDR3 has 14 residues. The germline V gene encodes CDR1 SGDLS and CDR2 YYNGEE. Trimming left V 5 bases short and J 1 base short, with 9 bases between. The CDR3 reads CASSRGWNTGELFF. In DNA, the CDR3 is TGTGCCAGCAGTCGGGGGTGGAACACCGGGGAGCTGTTTTTT.

This CDR3 is CASSIEGVNQPQHF. Here the CDR3 DNA reads TGTGCCAGTAGTATTGAAGGGGTCAATCAGCCCCAGCATTTT. V usage is TRBV19 and J usage is TRBJ1-5, with TRBD1 as a possible D gene (5 bases). The V gene lost 3 bases and the J gene lost 3 bases, with 9 bases spanning the gap. Germline V gene lookup returns CDR1 LNHDA and CDR2 SQIVND (reference sequence). CDR3 length equals 14 residues.

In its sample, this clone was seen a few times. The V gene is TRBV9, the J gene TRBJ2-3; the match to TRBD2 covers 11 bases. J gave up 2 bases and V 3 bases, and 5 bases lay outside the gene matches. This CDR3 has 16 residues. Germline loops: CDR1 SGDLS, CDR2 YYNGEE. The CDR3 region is CASSERLAGPTDTQYF. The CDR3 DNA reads TGTGCCAGCAGCGAGCGACTAGCGGGACCCACAGATACGCAGTATTTT.

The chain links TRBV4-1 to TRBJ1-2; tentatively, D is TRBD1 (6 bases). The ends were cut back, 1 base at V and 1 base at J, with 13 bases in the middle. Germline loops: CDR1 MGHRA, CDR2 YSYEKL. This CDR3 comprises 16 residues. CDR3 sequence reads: CASSQGGGRGNYGYTF. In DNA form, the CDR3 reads TGCGCCAGCAGCCAAGGAGGGGGTAGGGGTAACTATGGCTACACCTTC.

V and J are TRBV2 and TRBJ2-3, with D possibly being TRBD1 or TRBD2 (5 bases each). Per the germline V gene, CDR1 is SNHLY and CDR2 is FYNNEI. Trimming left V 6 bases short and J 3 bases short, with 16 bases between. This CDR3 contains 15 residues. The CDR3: CASSLGREITDTQYF. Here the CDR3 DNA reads TGTGCCAGCAGCTTGGGACGGGAAATAACAGATACGCAGTATTTT.

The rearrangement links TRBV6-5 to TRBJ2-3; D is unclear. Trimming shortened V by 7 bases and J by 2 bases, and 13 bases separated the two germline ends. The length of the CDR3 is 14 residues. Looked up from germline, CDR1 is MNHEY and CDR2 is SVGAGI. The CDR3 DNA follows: TGTGCCAGCATTTTAGGCTTGCTCACAGATACGCAGTATTTT. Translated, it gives CASILGLLTDTQYF.

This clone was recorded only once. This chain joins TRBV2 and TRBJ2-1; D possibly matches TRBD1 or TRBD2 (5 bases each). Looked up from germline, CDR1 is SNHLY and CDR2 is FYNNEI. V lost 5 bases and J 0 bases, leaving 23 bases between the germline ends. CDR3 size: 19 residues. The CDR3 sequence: CASSTGGGSGLSSYNEQFF. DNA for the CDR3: TGTGCCAGCAGTACTGGGGGTGGGTCCGGCTTGAGCTCCTACAATGAGCAGTTCTTC.

CDR3 loop: CATSDPSSDSPHQPQHF. CDR3 in DNA: TGTGCCACCAGTGACCCGAGCTCGGACAGCCCCCATCAGCCCCAGCATTTT. This chain uses TRBV24-1 with TRBJ1-5; TRBD1 is a possible D gene (6 bases). Trimming removed 4 bases at V and 5 bases at J, with 20 bases between. The germline CDR1 and CDR2 sequences are KGHDR and SFDVKD. There are 17 residues in the CDR3.

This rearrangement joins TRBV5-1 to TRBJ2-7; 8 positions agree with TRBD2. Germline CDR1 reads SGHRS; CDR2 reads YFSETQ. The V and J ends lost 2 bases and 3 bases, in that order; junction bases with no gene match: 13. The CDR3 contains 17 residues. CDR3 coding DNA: TGCGCCAGCAGCTTACACAAACCTACTAGCGGAGTCTACGAGCAGTACTTC. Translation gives CASSLHKPTSGVYEQYF.

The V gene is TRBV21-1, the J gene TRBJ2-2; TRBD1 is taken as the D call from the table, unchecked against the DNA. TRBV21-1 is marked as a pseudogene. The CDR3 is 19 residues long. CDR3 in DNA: TGTGCCAGCAGCAAAGCCGGGACAGGTGGGGTTTCGAACACCGGGGAGCTGTTTTTT. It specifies CASSKAGTGGVSNTGELFF.

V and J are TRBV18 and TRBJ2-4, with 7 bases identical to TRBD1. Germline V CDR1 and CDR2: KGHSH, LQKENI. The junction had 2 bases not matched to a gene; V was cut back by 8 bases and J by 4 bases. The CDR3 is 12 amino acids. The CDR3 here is CASTGQKNIQYF. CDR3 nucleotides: TGTGCCAGCACGGGACAGAAAAACATTCAGTACTTC.

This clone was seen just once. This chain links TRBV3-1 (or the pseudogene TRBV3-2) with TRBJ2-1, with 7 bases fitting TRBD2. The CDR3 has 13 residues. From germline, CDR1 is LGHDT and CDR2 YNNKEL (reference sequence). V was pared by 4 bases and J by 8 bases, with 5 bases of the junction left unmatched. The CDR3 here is CASSRSGEDEQFF. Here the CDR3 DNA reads TGTGCCAGCAGCCGCAGCGGGGAGGATGAGCAGTTCTTC.

CDR3 loop: CASSVAPWLAGSGQFF. In DNA, the CDR3 is TGCGCCAGCAGCGTGGCGCCTTGGCTAGCGGGGTCTGGGCAGTTCTTC. The V and J genes are TRBV5-1 and TRBJ2-1; 9 bases are a match to TRBD2. The CDR3 totals 16 residues. Trimming removed 4 bases from V and 12 bases from J; junction bases left unmatched: 17. Germline V CDR1 and CDR2: SGHRS, YFSETQ. Complete variable domain (other parts from reference TRBV5-1 and TRBJ2-1): KAGVTQTPRYLIKTRGQQVTLSCSPISGHRSVSWYQQTPGQGLQFLFEYFSETQRNKGNFPGRFSGRQFSNSRSEMNVSTLELGDSALYLCASSVAPWLAGSGQFFGPGTRLTVL.

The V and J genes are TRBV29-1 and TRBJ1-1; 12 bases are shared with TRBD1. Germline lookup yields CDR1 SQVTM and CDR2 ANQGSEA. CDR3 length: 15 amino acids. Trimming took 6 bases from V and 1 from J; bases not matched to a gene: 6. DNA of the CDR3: TGCAGCGTGGCCGGGACAGGGGGCCGGAACACTGAAGCTTTCTTT. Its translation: CSVAGTGGRNTEAFF.

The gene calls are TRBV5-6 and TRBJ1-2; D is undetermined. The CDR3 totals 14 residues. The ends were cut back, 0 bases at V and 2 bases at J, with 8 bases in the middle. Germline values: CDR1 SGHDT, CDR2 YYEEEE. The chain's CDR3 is CASSLAGTNYGYTF. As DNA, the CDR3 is TGTGCCAGCAGCTTGGCGGGAACCAACTATGGCTACACCTTC.

CDR3 residues: CASSIRQIAGNTIYF. For the CDR3, the DNA is TGTGCCAGTAGTATACGACAGATCGCTGGAAACACCATATATTTT. This chain joins TRBV19 and TRBJ1-3, with D maybe TRBD1 (5 bases). Germline assignment: CDR1 LNHDA and CDR2 SQIVND (reference sequence). The CDR3 sequence is 15 residues long. Between the trimmed V and J ends, which lost 2 bases and 2 bases, there was a span of 10 bases.

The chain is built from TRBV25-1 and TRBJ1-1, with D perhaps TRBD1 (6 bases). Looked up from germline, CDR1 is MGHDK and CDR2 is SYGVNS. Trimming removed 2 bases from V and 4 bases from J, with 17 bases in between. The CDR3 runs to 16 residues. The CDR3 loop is CASSEGTFSGVTEAFF. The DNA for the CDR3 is TGTGCCAGCAGTGAAGGTACCTTTTCAGGGGTCACTGAAGCTTTCTTT.

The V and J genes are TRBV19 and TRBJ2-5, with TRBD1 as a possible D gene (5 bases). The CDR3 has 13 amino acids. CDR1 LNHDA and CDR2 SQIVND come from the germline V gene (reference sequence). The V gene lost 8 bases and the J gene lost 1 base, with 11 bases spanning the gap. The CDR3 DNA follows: TGTGCCAGTTGCTCAACAGGCCAAGAGACCCAGTACTTC. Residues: CASCSTGQETQYF.

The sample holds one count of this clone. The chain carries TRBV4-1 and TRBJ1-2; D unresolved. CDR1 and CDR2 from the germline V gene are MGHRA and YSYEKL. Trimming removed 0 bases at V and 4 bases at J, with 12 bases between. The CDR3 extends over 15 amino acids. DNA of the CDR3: TGCGCCAGCAGCCAAGACATGGCCCGGAGCTATGGCTACACCTTC. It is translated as CASSQDMARSYGYTF.

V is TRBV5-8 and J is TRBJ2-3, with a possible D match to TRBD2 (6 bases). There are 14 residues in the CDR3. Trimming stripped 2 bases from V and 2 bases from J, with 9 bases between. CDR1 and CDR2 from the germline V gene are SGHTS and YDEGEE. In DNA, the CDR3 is TGTGCCAGCAGCTTCGGAGGGCCCACAGATACGCAGTATTTT. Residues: CASSFGGPTDTQYF.

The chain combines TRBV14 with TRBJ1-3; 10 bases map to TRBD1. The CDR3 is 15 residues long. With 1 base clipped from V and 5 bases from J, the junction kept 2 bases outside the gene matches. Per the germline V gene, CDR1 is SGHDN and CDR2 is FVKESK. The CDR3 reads CASSQVDRGRNTIYF. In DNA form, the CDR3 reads TGTGCCAGCAGCCAAGTTGACAGGGGGCGAAACACCATATATTTT.

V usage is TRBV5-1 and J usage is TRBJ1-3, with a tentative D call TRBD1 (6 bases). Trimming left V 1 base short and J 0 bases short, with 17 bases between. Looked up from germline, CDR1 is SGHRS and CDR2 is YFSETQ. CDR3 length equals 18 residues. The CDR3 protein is CASSLRPRQEVSGNTIYF. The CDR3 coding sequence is TGCGCCAGCAGCTTGAGGCCGCGACAGGAAGTCTCTGGAAACACCATATATTTT.

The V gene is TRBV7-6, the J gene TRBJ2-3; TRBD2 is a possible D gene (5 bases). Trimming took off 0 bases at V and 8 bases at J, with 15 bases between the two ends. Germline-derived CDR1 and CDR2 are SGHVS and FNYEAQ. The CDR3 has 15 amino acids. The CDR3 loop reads CASSLAGLQAGTQYF. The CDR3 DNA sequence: TGTGCCAGCAGCTTAGCGGGCCTTCAGGCGGGTACGCAGTATTTT.

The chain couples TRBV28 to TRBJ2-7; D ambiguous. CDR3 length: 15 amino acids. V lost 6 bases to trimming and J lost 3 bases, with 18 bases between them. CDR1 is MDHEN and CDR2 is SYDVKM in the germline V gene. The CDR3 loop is CASSSTSPAYYEQYF. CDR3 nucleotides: TGTGCCAGCAGCTCTACCTCACCGGCTTACTACGAGCAGTACTTC.